Listed here is a single TCR beta chain. Antigen: not known. The entry originates in a study of CD4+ T cells in melanoma. General study findings and limits: Reportedly, melanoma neoantigen-specific CD4+ T cells showed varied differentiation states. CD8+ T cell, macrophage and B cell function reportedly correlated with neoantigen-specific CD4+ T cells.

Produced via immunoSEQ multiplex PCR; TCRdb's table is partial and in-frame only. Found here are fewer than 15,000 clones, 50% to 75% of them singletons; the top ten hold approximately 13%. The clonotype comes from a human donor with melanoma. Sample: cells from a culture (not recorded whether cultured in vitro).

This CDR3 is CASSPRGGGFNEAFF. The DNA for the CDR3 is TGTGCCAGCTCACCCAGGGGTGGCGGCTTTAATGAAGCTTTCTTT. This chain connects TRBV18 to TRBJ1-1, with D tentatively TRBD1 (6 bases). The V gene's germline CDR1 is KGHSH and CDR2 LQKENI. This CDR3 comprises 15 residues. Trimming removed 3 bases from V and 7 bases from J, with 18 bases in between.